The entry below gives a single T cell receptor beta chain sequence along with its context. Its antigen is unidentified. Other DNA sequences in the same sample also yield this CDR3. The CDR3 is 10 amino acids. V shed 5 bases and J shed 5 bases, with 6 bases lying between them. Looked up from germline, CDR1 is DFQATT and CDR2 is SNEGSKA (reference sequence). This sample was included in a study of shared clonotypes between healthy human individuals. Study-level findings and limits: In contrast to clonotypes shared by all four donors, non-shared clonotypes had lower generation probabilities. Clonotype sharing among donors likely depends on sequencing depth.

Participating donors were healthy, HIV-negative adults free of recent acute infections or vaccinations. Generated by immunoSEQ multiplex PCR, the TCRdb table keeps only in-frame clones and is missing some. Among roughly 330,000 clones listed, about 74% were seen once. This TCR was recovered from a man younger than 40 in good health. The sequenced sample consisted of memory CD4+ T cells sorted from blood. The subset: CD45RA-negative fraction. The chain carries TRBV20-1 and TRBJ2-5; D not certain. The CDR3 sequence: CSAPWETQYF. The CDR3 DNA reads TGCAGTGCTCCGTGGGAGACCCAGTACTTC.